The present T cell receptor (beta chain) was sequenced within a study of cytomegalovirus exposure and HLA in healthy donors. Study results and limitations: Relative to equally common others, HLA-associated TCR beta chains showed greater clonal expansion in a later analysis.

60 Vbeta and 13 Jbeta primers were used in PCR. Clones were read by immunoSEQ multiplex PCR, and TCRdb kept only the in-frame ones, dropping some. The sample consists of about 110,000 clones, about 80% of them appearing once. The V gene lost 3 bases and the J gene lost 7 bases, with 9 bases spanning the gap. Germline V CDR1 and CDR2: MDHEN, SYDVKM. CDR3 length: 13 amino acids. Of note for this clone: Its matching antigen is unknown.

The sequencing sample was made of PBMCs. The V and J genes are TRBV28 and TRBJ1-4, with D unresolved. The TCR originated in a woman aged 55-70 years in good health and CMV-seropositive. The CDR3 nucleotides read TGTGCCAGCAGTTTTCTTTTCGGTGAAAAACTGTTTTTT. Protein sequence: CASSFLFGEKLFF.